One TCR beta chain is described in this entry. These data originate in a study of blood T cell repertoires in COVID-19. The CDR3 is made up of 11 amino acids. Per germline, CDR1 MDHEN and CDR2 SYDVKM. The V end lost 11 bases, the J end lost 10 bases, and 17 bases lay between the germline ends. Here immunoSEQ multiplex PCR was the method, and the copy in TCRdb shows in-frame clones only, minus some. This repertoire shows 400,000 or so clones, about 91% found once; its top ten account for around 1.5%. The source material was peripheral blood. This receptor was identified in a woman aged 40 to 49 with COVID-19, enrolled during active disease. V usage is TRBV28 and J usage is TRBJ1-1, with D maybe TRBD1 (6 bases). The CDR3 bases are TGTGCCTGCGGACAGCCGTCGGGAGCTTTCTTT. Amino acid sequence: CACGQPSGAFF.